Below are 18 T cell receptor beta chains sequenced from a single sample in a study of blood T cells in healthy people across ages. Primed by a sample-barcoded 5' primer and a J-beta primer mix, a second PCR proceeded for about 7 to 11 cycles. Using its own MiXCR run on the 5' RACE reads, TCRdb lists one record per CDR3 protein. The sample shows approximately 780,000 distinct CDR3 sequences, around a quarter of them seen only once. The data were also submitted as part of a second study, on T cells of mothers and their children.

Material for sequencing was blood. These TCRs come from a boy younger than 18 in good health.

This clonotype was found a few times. In DNA form, the CDR3 reads TGCGCCAGCAGCCAAGACGCGGCTAGGGATGGCTACACCTTC. It yields the protein CASSQDAARDGYTF. This chain links TRBV4-1 with TRBJ1-2; D is unresolved. V was trimmed by 0 bases and J by 6 bases, leaving 11 bases between them. The CDR3 runs 14 residues. Germline CDR1 is MGHRA and CDR2 is YSYEKL.

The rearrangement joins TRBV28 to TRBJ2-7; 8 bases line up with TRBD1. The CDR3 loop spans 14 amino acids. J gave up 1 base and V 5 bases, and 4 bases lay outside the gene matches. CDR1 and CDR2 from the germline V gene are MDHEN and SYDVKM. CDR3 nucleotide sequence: TGTGCCAGCAGTCGACAGGGGAATTCCTACGAGCAGTACTTC. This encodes CASSRQGNSYEQYF.

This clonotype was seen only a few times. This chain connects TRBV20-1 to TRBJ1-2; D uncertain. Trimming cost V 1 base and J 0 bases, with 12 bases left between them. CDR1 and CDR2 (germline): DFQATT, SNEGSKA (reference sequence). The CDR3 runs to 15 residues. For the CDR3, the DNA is TGCAGTGCTAGAGCTTGGCAGCTAACTAACTATGGCTACACCTTC. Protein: CSARAWQLTNYGYTF.

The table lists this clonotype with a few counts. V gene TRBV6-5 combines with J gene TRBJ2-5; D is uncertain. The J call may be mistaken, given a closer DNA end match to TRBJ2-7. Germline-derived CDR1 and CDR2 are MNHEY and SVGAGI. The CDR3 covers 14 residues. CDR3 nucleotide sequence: TGTGCCAGCAGTTACGGCGGCCTCACGGGCGAGCAGTACTTC. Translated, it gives CASSYGGLTGEQYF.

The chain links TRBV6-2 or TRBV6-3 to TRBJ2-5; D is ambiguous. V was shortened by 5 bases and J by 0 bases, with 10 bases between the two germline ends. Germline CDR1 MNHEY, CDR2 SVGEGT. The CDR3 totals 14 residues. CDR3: CASSHQEYQETQYF. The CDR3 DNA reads TGTGCCAGCAGTCATCAGGAATACCAAGAGACCCAGTACTTC.

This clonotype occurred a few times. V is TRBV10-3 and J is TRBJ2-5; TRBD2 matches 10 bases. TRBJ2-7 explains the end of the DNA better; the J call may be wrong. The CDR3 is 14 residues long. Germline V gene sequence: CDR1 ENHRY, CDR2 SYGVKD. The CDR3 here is CAISEGSGGYEQYF. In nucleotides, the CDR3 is TGTGCCATCAGTGAAGGTAGCGGGGGGTACGAGCAGTACTTC.

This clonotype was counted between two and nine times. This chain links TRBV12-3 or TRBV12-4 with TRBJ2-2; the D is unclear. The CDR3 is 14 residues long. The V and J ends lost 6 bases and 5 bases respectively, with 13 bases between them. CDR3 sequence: CASSPVGWTGELFF. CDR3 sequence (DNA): TGTGCCAGCAGCCCCGTCGGGTGGACCGGGGAGCTGTTTTTT.

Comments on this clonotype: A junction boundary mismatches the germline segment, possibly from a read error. DNA of the CDR3: TGTGCCAGCAGTCCTCGGCTAGTCTCCTACGCGCAGTACTTC. Translation gives CASSPRLVSYAQYF. The chain employs TRBV28 and TRBJ2-7; no reliable D call. The CDR3 is made up of 14 amino acids. The germline V gene has CDR1 MDHEN and CDR2 SYDVKM.

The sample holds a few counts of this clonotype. CDR3 amino acids: CAWSAGNTGELFF. For the CDR3, the DNA is TGTGCCTGGAGCGCGGGGAACACCGGGGAGCTGTTTTTT. The chain has TRBV30 and TRBJ2-2; the D gene is possibly TRBD2 (5 bases). This CDR3 comprises 13 residues. CDR1 and CDR2 from the germline V gene are GTSNPN and SVGIG (reference sequence). Trimming pared 3 bases from V and 1 base from J, leaving 6 bases between.

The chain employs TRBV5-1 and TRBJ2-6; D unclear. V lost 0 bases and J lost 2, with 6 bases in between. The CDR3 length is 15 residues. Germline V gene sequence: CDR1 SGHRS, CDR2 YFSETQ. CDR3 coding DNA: TGCGCCAGCAGCTTGGTGGAAGCTGGGGCCAACGTCCTGACTTTC. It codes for CASSLVEAGANVLTF.

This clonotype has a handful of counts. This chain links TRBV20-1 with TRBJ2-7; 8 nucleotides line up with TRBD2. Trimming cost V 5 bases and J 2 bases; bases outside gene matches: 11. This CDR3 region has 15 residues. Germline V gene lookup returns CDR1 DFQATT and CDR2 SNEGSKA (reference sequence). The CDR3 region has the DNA TGCAGTGCTGGGGCAAGTGCGGGGGGAACCTACGAGCAGTACTTC. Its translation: CSAGASAGGTYEQYF.

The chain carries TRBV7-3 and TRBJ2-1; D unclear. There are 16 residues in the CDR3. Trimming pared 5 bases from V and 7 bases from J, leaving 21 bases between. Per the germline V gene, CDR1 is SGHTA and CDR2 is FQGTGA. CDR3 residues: CASSPDVPPPRNEQFF. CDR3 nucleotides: TGTGCCAGCAGCCCCGACGTTCCGCCGCCAAGGAATGAGCAGTTCTTC. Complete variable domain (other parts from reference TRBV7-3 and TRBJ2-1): GAGVSQTPSNKVTEKGKYVELRCDPISGHTALYWYRQSLGQGPEFLIYFQGTGAADDSGLPNDRFFAVRPEGSVSTLKIQRTERGDSAVYLCASSPDVPPPRNEQFFGPGTRLTVL.

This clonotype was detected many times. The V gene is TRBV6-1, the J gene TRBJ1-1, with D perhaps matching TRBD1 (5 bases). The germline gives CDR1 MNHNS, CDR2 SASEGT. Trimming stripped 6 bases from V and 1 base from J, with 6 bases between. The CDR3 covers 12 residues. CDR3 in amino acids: CASSDRNTEAFF. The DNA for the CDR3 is TGTGCCAGCAGCGACAGGAACACTGAAGCTTTCTTT.

The CDR3 loop is CSAVPGQGAGEQYF. The CDR3 bases are TGCAGTGCTGTTCCGGGACAGGGGGCGGGCGAGCAGTACTTC. This chain joins TRBV20-1 and TRBJ2-7; TRBD1 aligns across 12 bases. Germline V CDR1 and CDR2: DFQATT, SNEGSKA (reference sequence). After removal of 5 bases from V and 6 bases from J, the junction contained 8 bases not matched to a gene. The CDR3 contains 14 residues.

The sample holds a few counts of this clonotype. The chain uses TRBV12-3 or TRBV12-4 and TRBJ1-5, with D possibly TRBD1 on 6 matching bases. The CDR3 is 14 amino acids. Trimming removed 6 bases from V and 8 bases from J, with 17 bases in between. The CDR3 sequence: CASSPSGGLKPQHF. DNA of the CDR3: TGTGCCAGCAGCCCTTCCGGGGGGCTAAAGCCCCAGCATTTT.

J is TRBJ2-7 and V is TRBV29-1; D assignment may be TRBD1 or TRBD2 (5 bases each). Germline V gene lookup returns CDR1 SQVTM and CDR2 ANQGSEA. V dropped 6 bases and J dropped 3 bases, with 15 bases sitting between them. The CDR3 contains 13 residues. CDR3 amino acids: CSVGPRDIYEQYF. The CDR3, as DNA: TGCAGCGTGGGACCAAGGGATATCTACGAGCAGTACTTC.

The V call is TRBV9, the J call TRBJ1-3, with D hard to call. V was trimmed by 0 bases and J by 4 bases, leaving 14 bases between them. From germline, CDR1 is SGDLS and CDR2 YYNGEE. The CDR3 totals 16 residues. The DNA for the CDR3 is TGTGCCAGCAGCGTAGCCCCTCTTCAGGCCGGAAACACCATATATTTT. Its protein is CASSVAPLQAGNTIYF.

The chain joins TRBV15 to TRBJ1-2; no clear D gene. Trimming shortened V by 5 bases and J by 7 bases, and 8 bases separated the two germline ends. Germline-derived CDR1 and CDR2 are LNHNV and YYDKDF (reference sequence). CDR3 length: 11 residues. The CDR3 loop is CATSPDRGYTF. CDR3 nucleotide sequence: TGTGCCACCAGCCCCGACCGTGGCTACACCTTC.